This T cell receptor (beta chain) was identified in a study of T-cell reconstitution after alpha-beta-depleted transplantation in children. Whole-study results and caveats: Alpha-beta T cells about two months after transplant reportedly derived from several hundred expanded graft clones. In some patients, recipient T cells and intrathymic progenitors surviving conditioning explained high day-60 diversity.

As it was prepared, the TCRbeta library received unique molecular identifiers. MiXCR, run by TCRdb on the PCR reads, gives a single entry per CDR3 protein. The profile shows over 150,000 distinct CDR3 sequences, under 8.5% of them singletons. This clonotype was counted at least ten times. The antigen is not known. This TCR was recovered from a boy aged 2 to 9 with acute lymphoblastic leukemia, due to receive a stem cell transplant. The sequencing here drew on PBMCs, taken before TCRalphabeta/CD19-depleted stem cell transplant.

CDR3 sequence (DNA): TGTGCCAGCAGGGAGAGGACAGGGAATGAAAAACTGTTTTTT. It encodes CASRERTGNEKLFF. V gene TRBV28 combines with J gene TRBJ1-4, with 8 bases identical to TRBD1. The J segment lost 5 bases and the V segment lost 6 bases, leaving 5 bases of the junction unmatched. Germline V gene data show CDR1 as MDHEN and CDR2 as SYDVKM. The CDR3 has 14 amino acids. Full variable domain (missing parts from reference TRBV28 and TRBJ1-4): DVKVTQSSRYLVKRTGEKVFLECVQDMDHENMFWYRQDPGLGLRLIYFSYDVKMKEKGDIPEGYSVSREKKERFSLILESASTNQTSMYLCASRERTGNEKLFFGSGTQLSVL.